This is a list of T cell receptor beta chains from one sample in a study of T cells after yellow fever vaccination. TCRdb re-analysed the 5' RACE reads in MiXCR, keeping a single row per CDR3 protein. The table shows 200,000 or so distinct CDR3 sequences, with 6% to 8% occurring only once. Here the sequenced sample was CD4+ T cells sorted from PBMCs, taken on the day of the yellow fever booster vaccination. Receptor source: a young man who received the YFV17D yellow fever vaccine. Each CDR3 is given with its conserved first and last residue. The order of the fields is D gene, J gene, clone size, V gene, CDR3 DNA, CDR3 protein. D genes are given only for firm matches. Clone sizes are given selectively: once, few, many, or a class where the clone is expanded.

.,TRBJ2-7,.,TRBV7-2,TGTGCCAGCAGCCCGGGACCACACTCCTACGAGCAGTACTTC,CASSPGPHSYEQYF
TRBD2,TRBJ2-5,many,TRBV24-1,TGTGCCACCAGTGATCCAGGACTAGCGGGTGGAGAGACCCAGTACTTC,CATSDPGLAGGETQYF
.,TRBJ2-5,many,TRBV7-8,TGTGCCAGCAGAAAAGTGAGGAGGGAGACCCAGTACTTC,CASRKVRRETQYF
.,TRBJ1-5,few,TRBV3-1,TGTGCCAGCAGCCCCGGGTCTAGCAATCAGCCCCAGCATTTT,CASSPGSSNQPQHF
TRBD2,TRBJ2-3,many,TRBV5-1,TGCGCCAGCAGCTTCATAGCGGGAAGCACAGATACGCAGTATTTT,CASSFIAGSTDTQYF
.,TRBJ2-3,.,TRBV15,TGTGCCACCAGCAGAGATGCAGATACGCAGTATTTT,CATSRDADTQYF
.,TRBJ2-3,many,TRBV24-1,TGTGCCACCAGTGATGGGGGGGCCACAGATACGCAGTATTTT,CATSDGGATDTQYF
.,TRBJ1-1,many,TRBV20-1,TGCAGTGCTAGCCCCCAGGTTGGGGGGCGATTTGAAGCTTTCTTT,CSASPQVGGRFEAFF
.,TRBJ2-7,.,TRBV12-3/TRBV12-4,TGTGCCAGCAGTCCTCGACTGAGCGCTACCTACGAGCAGTACTTC,CASSPRLSATYEQYF
.,TRBJ2-1,many,TRBV4-3,TGCGCCAGCAGCTCGATAAACACCTACAATGAGCAGTTCTTC,CASSSINTYNEQFF
TRBD2,TRBJ2-1,few,TRBV6-5,TGTGCCAGCAGTTACCCCCCGACTAGCGGGAGTAAAGACAATGAGCAGTTCTTC,CASSYPPTSGSKDNEQFF
.,TRBJ2-7,.,TRBV20-1,TGCAGTGCTAGACGGCGAGGGGGGAGCTCCTACGAGCAGTACTTC,CSARRRGGSSYEQYF
TRBD1,TRBJ2-7,.,TRBV10-3,TGTGCCATCAGTGGGAGACAGGGGAGTTACGAGCAGTACTTC,CAISGRQGSYEQYF
.,TRBJ2-5,.,TRBV20-1,TGCAGTCCCCAGTCGGGAGAGACCCAGTACTTC,CSPQSGETQYF
.,TRBJ2-3,many,TRBV11-1,TGTGCCAGCAGCTCCAGCCAGGGAGATACGCAGTATTTT,CASSSSQGDTQYF
.,TRBJ1-1,few,TRBV29-1,TGCAGCGTTGAAGATGGACGGAACACTGAAGCTTTCTTT,CSVEDGRNTEAFF
TRBD2,TRBJ2-1,many,TRBV29-1,TGCAGCGTAGGGACTAGCGGGAATGAGCAGTTCTTC,CSVGTSGNEQFF
.,TRBJ2-3,many,TRBV20-1,TGCAGTGCACGGGAGATGGGCACAGATACGCAGTATTTT,CSAREMGTDTQYF
.,TRBJ2-5,many,TRBV5-1,TGCGCCAGCAGCCGCGTAACCCACAAGGACCAAGAGACCCAGTACTTC,CASSRVTHKDQETQYF
.,TRBJ2-1,few,TRBV20-1,TGCTCCATGCCTCCAACAGGGGGGGGACACAATGAGCAGTTCTTC,CSMPPTGGGHNEQFF
.,TRBJ2-2,.,TRBV2,TGTGCCAGCAGTAAAGGCCCGAACACCGGGGAGCTGTTTTTT,CASSKGPNTGELFF
TRBD2,TRBJ2-1,many,TRBV18,TGTGCCAGCTCTTCAGGGACTAGCGGGGACAATGAGCAGTTCTTC,CASSSGTSGDNEQFF
TRBD1,TRBJ1-3,.,TRBV7-2,TGTGCCAGCAGCCCGCGACAGGGGCAGGGAAACACCATATATTTT,CASSPRQGQGNTIYF
TRBD2,TRBJ2-1,many,TRBV7-2,TGTGCCAGCAGACTAGCGGGAGCTCCTTCTTACAATGAGCAGTTCTTC,CASRLAGAPSYNEQFF
TRBD2,TRBJ2-3,.,TRBV20-1,TGCAGTGCTACGGGGACTAGCGGAGCTAGCACAGATACGCAGTATTTT,CSATGTSGASTDTQYF
.,TRBJ1-2,many,TRBV5-1,TGCGCCAGCAGCTCGGGGACCGAGCCCTACACCTTC,CASSSGTEPYTF
TRBD2,TRBJ2-1,.,TRBV6-1,TGTGCCAGCATGCCGGGAGGGCCGGGGCAGTTCTTC,CASMPGGPGQFF
TRBD2,TRBJ2-3,many,TRBV7-9,TGTGCCAGCGACCTAAATATGGGGGGGACAGATACGCAGTATTTT,CASDLNMGGTDTQYF
.,TRBJ2-7,few,TRBV9,TGTGCCAGCAGCGTAGATTACGGGACCTACGAGCAGTACTTC,CASSVDYGTYEQYF
TRBD2,TRBJ2-5,.,TRBV6-6,TGTGCCACCCTCACACTAGCGAAGGAGACCCAGTACTTC,CATLTLAKETQYF
.,TRBJ2-1,few,TRBV7-2,TGTGCCAGCAGCTTAACCAGGGCCCCCTACAATGAGCAGTTCTTC,CASSLTRAPYNEQFF
.,TRBJ2-7,many,TRBV7-2,TGTGCCAGCAGCCTCCCTAGTCGGGTGTACGAGCAGTACTTC,CASSLPSRVYEQYF
TRBD2,TRBJ2-1,few,TRBV12-3/TRBV12-4,TGTGCCAGCACCCCGGGACTAGCGGTGAGGGGTCACAATGAGCAGTTCTTC,CASTPGLAVRGHNEQFF
.,TRBJ2-7,many,TRBV5-1,TGCGCCAGTCGGCAGGTCGACGAGCAGTACTTC,CASRQVDEQYF
.,TRBJ1-2,few,TRBV15,TGTGCCACCAGCACCCTGGGTGGCTATGGCTACACCTTC,CATSTLGGYGYTF
.,TRBJ2-7,few,TRBV6-1,TGTGCCAGCAGTGAAGTATGGGGCCCCTACGAGCAGTACTTC,CASSEVWGPYEQYF
.,TRBJ1-2,.,TRBV20-1,TGCAGTGCTAGAGATGGGGGCCTCAGCTACACCTTC,CSARDGGLSYTF
.,TRBJ1-3,.,TRBV6-1,TGTGCCAGCAGTGCCGGAAGCGTTGGCTCTGGAAACACCATATATTTT,CASSAGSVGSGNTIYF
.,TRBJ1-4,.,TRBV7-2,TGTGCCAGCAGCTTAGCGGGAGGGCGGGTTGAAAAACTGTTTTTT,CASSLAGGRVEKLFF
.,TRBJ2-5,.,TRBV20-1,TGCAGTGCTAGGATTGGGCAGCCTCTATACTTC,CSARIGQPLYF
.,TRBJ2-2,.,TRBV5-1,TGCGCCAGCAGACACGGACAGCTGGCGGAGACCGGGGAGCTGTTTTTT,CASRHGQLAETGELFF
.,TRBJ2-1,few,TRBV7-2,TGTGCCAGCAGCTCGTTCGCGGATGAGCAGTTCTTC,CASSSFADEQFF
.,TRBJ2-1,.,TRBV12-3/TRBV12-4,TGTGCCAGCAGCCCGGGCGAGAGCTCCTACAATGAGCAGTTCTTC,CASSPGESSYNEQFF
TRBD2,TRBJ2-1,many,TRBV4-3,TGCGCCAGCAGCCAATGGCTAGCGGGGAACTACAATGAGCAGTTCTTC,CASSQWLAGNYNEQFF
TRBD2,TRBJ2-1,.,TRBV29-1,TGCAGCGTTGAAATGGTGCCAGCGGGAGGGAACTCCTACAATGAGCAGTTCTTC,CSVEMVPAGGNSYNEQFF
TRBD1,TRBJ1-1,many,TRBV10-3,TGTGCCATCAGTGAGGAACAGGGGAGGGGCACTGAAGCTTTCTTT,CAISEEQGRGTEAFF
.,TRBJ2-4,few,TRBV27,TGTGCCAGCAGTTTGCTCAGGGGAAACATTCAGTACTTC,CASSLLRGNIQYF
.,TRBJ2-5,.,TRBV7-2,TGTGCCAGCAGCTCAACGGCGGGAGAGACCCAGTACTTC,CASSSTAGETQYF
.,TRBJ2-3,many,TRBV29-1,TGCAGCGTTGTTGGCCTGGACAGAAATCCAGATACGCAGTATTTT,CSVVGLDRNPDTQYF
.,TRBJ1-6,few,TRBV7-2,TGTGCCAGCAGCTTAGCCGACAGGATTAATTCACCCCTCCACTTT,CASSLADRINSPLHF